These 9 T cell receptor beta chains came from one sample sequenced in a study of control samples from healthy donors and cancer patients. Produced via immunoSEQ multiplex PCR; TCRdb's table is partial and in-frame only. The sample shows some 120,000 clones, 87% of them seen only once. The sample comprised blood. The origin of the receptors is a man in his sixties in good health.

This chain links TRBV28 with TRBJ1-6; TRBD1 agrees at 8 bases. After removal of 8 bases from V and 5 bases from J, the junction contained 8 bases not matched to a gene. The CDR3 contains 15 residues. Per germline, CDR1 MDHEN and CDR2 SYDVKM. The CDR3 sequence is CASWTGPNNNSPLHF. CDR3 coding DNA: TGTGCCAGCTGGACAGGGCCCAACAATAATTCACCCCTCCACTTT. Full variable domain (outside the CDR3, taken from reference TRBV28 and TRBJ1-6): DVKVTQSSRYLVKRTGEKVFLECVQDMDHENMFWYRQDPGLGLRLIYFSYDVKMKEKGDIPEGYSVSREKKERFSLILESASTNQTSMYLCASWTGPNNNSPLHFGNGTRLTVT.

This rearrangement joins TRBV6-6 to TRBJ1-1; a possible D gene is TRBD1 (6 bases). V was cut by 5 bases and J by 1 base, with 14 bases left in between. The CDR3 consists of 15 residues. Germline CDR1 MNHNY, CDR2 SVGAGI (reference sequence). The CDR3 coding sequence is TGTGCCAGCAGTAGGACAGACAATCCGAACACTGAAGCTTTCTTT. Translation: CASSRTDNPNTEAFF.

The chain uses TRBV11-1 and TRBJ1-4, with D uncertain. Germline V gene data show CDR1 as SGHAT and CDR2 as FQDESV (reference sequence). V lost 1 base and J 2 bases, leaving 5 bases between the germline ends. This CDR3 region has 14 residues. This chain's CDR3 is CASSLGSTNEKLFF. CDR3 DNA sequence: TGTGCCAGCAGCTTAGGATCGACTAATGAAAAACTGTTTTTT. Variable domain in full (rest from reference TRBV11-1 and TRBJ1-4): EAEVAQSPRYKITEKSQAVAFWCDPISGHATLYWYRQILGQGPELLVQFQDESVVDDSQLPKDRFSAERLKGVDSTLKIQPAELGDSAMYLCASSLGSTNEKLFFGSGTQLSVL.

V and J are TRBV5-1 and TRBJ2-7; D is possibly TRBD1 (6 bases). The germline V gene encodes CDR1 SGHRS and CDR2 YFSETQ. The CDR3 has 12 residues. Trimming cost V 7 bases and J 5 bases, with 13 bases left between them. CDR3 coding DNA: TGCGCCAGCGCGGAACAGGGTCACGAGCAGTACTTC. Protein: CASAEQGHEQYF.

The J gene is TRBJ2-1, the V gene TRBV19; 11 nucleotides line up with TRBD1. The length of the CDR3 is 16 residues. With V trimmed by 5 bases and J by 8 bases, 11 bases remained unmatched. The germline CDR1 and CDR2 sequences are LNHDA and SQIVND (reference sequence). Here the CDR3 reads CASSVKGTGGVYEQFF. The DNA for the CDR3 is TGTGCCAGTAGTGTTAAGGGGACAGGGGGTGTCTATGAGCAGTTCTTC.

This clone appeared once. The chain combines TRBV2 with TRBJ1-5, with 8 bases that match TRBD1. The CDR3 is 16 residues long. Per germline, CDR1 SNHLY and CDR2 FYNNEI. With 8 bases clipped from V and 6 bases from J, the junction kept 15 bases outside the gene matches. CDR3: CASRGPGQGAGQPQHF. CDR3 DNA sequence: TGTGCCAGCCGTGGGCCGGGGCAGGGGGCAGGTCAGCCCCAGCATTTT.

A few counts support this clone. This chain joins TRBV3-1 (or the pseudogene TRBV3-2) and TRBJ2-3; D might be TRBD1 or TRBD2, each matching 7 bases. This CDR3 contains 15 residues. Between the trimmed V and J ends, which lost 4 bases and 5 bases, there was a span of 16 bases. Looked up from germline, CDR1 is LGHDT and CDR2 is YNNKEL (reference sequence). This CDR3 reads CASSPGGGLVDTQYF. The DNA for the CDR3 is TGTGCCAGCAGCCCAGGGGGGGGGCTAGTAGATACGCAGTATTTT.

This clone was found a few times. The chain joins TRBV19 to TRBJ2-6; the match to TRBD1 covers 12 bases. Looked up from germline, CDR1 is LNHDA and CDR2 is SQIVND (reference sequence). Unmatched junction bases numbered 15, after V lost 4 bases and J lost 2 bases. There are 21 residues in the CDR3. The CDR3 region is CASSTPFFGTGGPPGANVLTF. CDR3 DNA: TGTGCCAGTAGTACCCCGTTTTTTGGGACAGGGGGCCCCCCTGGGGCCAACGTCCTGACTTTC.

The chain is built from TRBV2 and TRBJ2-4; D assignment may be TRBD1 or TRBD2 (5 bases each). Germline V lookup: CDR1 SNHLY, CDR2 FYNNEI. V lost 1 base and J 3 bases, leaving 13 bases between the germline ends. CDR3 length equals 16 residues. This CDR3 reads CASSEGGPQDKNIQYF. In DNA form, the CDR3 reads TGTGCCAGCAGTGAAGGGGGACCGCAGGACAAAAACATTCAGTACTTC.